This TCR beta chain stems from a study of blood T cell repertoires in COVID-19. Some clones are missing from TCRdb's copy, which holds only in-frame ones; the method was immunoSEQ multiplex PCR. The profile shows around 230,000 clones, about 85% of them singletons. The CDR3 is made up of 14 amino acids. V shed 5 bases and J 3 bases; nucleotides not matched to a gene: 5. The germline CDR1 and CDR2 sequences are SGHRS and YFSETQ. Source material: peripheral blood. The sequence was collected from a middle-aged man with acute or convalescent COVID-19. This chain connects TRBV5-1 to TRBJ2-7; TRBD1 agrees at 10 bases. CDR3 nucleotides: TGCGCCAGCAGAACCGGGACAGGGGTCTACGAGCAGTACTTC. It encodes CASRTGTGVYEQYF.